This TCR beta chain was retrieved from a study of radiotherapy plus CTLA-4 blockade in lung cancer (dated 2018 in TCRdb). Turning to the overall study: Among the enrolled patients, under 20% had an objective response, and 31% reached disease control.

The sample holds a few counts of this clone. No antigen is known for it. Per-nucleotide qualities are absent, and no much larger clonotype sits a single base away. The CDR3 goes from the cysteine to the phenylalanine over 13 residues. Just the 39-base CDR3 DNA is kept, in frame starting at base 1. Between the V and J ends, shortened by 0 bases and 0 bases respectively, the junction contains 2 bases. The germline V gene provides CDR1 SGHDN and CDR2 FVKESK. The investigation overall reported the following: TCR clones derived from tumors expanded in peripheral blood after treatment with radiotherapy and ipilimumab. Increased serum interferon-beta after radiation, together with early dynamic changes in blood T cell clones, were reported to be the strongest predictors of response.

The study tested focal radiation therapy combined with CTLA-4 blockade (ipilimumab) in patients with chemo-refractory metastatic non-small-cell lung cancer. Library preparation was by the immunoSEQ multiplex PCR assay. Entries here come from immuneACCESS through TCRdb and include only in-frame sequences with V and J called. Some clones fail to appear in such tables; in the studies checked, an unresolved V gene covers under half of the shortfall, and the cause of the remainder is unknown. The sample yields more than 75,000 clones; about two thirds were counted once. The biggest ten clones account for around 15% of the sample.

The receptor's source is a human donor with non-small cell lung cancer that progressed on radiotherapy plus ipilimumab. The V gene is TRBV14 and the J gene is TRBJ2-5; the D gene cannot be resolved reliably. The sample in question was peripheral blood, obtained from a patient treated with radiotherapy plus ipilimumab. The sequence in DNA is TGTGCCAGCAGCCAAGACAACCAAGAGACCCAGTACTTC. Its product reads: CASSQDNQETQYF. The variable domain in full, with residues beyond the CDR3 obtained from the reference TRBV14 and TRBJ2-5 genes, is EAGVTQFPSHSVIEKGQTVTLRCDPISGHDNLYWYRRVMGKEIKFLLHFVKESKQDESGMPNNRFLAERTGGTYSTLKVQPAELEDSGVYFCASSQDNQETQYFGPGTRLLVL.